One and the same sample provided the 28 T cell receptor beta chains below, sequenced in a study of blood T cells in healthy people across ages. Then a second PCR, running roughly 7 to 11 cycles, was carried out with a sample-barcoded 5' primer and a J-beta primer mix. TCRdb called the 5' RACE reads again in MiXCR, with one record for every CDR3 protein. Seen here are over 700,000 distinct CDR3 sequences, around 25% observed once, and the top ten hold 9.4%. The same sample was also used in a study of T cells of mothers and their children.

The sequenced sample was blood. These receptors were collected from a boy aged 5-17 years in good health.

Only a few counts were recorded for this clonotype. The rearrangement uses TRBV4-2 and TRBJ2-5; the match to TRBD2 covers 9 bases. The end of the DNA is better explained by TRBJ2-1, so the J call may be wrong. Germline CDR1 reads LGHNA; CDR2 reads YNFKEQ. This CDR3 region has 16 residues. CDR3 protein: CASSSRRGGTGDEQFF. In nucleotides, the CDR3 is TGTGCCAGCAGCTCAAGGCGGGGGGGAACAGGGGATGAGCAGTTCTTC.

This clonotype occurred a few times. The chain employs TRBV11-2 and TRBJ2-4; TRBD2 matches at 10 bases. V shed 3 bases, J shed 0 bases, and the junction held 14 bases outside the gene matches. The germline V gene encodes CDR1 SGHAT and CDR2 FQNNGV. This CDR3 has 20 amino acids. CDR3 residues: CASSFGLRAGGPSAKNIQYF. CDR3 nucleotide sequence: TGTGCCAGCAGCTTCGGGCTTCGAGCGGGAGGGCCATCAGCCAAAAACATTCAGTACTTC.

The gene calls are TRBV28 and TRBJ2-7; 7 nucleotides line up with TRBD1. There are 14 residues in the CDR3. V was clipped by 6 bases and J by 4 bases; unmatched bases: 9. CDR1 is MDHEN, CDR2 SYDVKM, per germline. The CDR3 nucleotides read TGTGCCAGCAGCCGACAGGGCATTCAGTACGAGCAGTACTTC. Residues: CASSRQGIQYEQYF.

V and J are TRBV12-5 and TRBJ2-1; D may be TRBD1 or TRBD2 (5 bases each). The V gene's germline CDR1 is LGHNT and CDR2 FRNRAP. V lost 6 bases and J lost 3, with 15 bases in between. The CDR3 runs to 15 residues. The CDR3 spells CASGSSGHNYNEQFF. DNA of the CDR3: TGTGCTAGTGGGTCCTCGGGGCACAACTACAATGAGCAGTTCTTC.

This chain connects TRBV12-3 or TRBV12-4 to TRBJ1-2; D ambiguous. The CDR3 sequence is 12 residues long. With 3 bases removed from V and 8 bases from J, the gap between germline ends came to 10 bases. CDR3 in amino acids: CASSLAFSGYTF. CDR3 DNA: TGTGCCAGCAGTTTGGCGTTCAGCGGCTACACCTTC.

This clonotype was detected a few times. This chain joins TRBV2 and TRBJ2-5; no clear D gene. The J call may be incorrect, as the DNA end agrees better with TRBJ2-7. CDR3 size: 13 residues. Germline V gene lookup returns CDR1 SNHLY and CDR2 FYNNEI. The CDR3 DNA is TGTGCCAGCTCACCAGACCCCTCCTACGAGCAGTACTTC. It is translated as CASSPDPSYEQYF.

This clonotype was seen more than once but under ten times. The chain uses TRBV11-2 and TRBJ1-1; no clear D. V was pared by 5 bases and J by 3 bases, with 10 bases between. The CDR3 spans 13 residues. Germline loops: CDR1 SGHAT, CDR2 FQNNGV. The CDR3 DNA is TGTGCCAGCAGCGTTGAGGAATACACTGAAGCTTTCTTT. It specifies CASSVEEYTEAFF.

The chain joins TRBV5-1 to TRBJ2-3; D is undetermined. V lost 4 bases and J lost 3, with 12 bases in between. CDR3 length: 14 amino acids. Germline V CDR1 and CDR2: SGHRS, YFSETQ. CDR3 region: CASSPPLETDTQYF. The CDR3 coding sequence is TGCGCCAGCAGCCCCCCCCTTGAGACAGATACGCAGTATTTT.

The chain joins TRBV28 to TRBJ2-5; the match to TRBD2 covers 9 bases. V lost 5 bases and J lost 3; bases outside the gene matches: 7. This CDR3 spans 15 amino acids. Germline V CDR1 and CDR2: MDHEN, SYDVKM. CDR3 nucleotides: TGTGCCAGCAGTATTATGACTAGCGGTAAAGAGACCCAGTACTTC. It specifies CASSIMTSGKETQYF.

The chain couples TRBV15 to TRBJ2-1; 10 bases are shared with TRBD2. Germline values: CDR1 LNHNV, CDR2 YYDKDF (reference sequence). This CDR3 region has 16 residues. V shed 6 bases, J shed 8 bases, and the junction held 13 bases outside the gene matches. CDR3: CATSQRASGSHDEQFF. CDR3 sequence (DNA): TGTGCCACCAGTCAGCGGGCTAGCGGGAGTCACGATGAGCAGTTCTTC.

This clonotype occurred a few times. V usage is TRBV6-2 or TRBV6-3 and J usage is TRBJ1-5, with D possibly being TRBD1 (6 bases). CDR1 is MNHEY and CDR2 is SVGEGT in the germline V gene. This CDR3 has 14 amino acids. The germline V and J ends were trimmed by 5 bases and 4 bases, with 12 bases remaining between them. Written as DNA, the CDR3 is TGTGCCAGCAGTGGGTGGGGGGCTAATCAGCCCCAGCATTTT. It codes for CASSGWGANQPQHF.

The chain links TRBV5-1 to TRBJ2-5, with TRBD2 matching 7 bases. The J call may not be correct, given that the DNA end is closer to TRBJ2-1. The length of the CDR3 is 16 residues. Germline assignment: CDR1 SGHRS and CDR2 YFSETQ. CDR3 DNA: TGCGCCAGCAGCTTATGGGGCGGGAGAGATTACAATGAGCAGTTCTTC. Translation gives CASSLWGGRDYNEQFF.

This sequence joins TRBV12-3 or TRBV12-4 and TRBJ2-7; D is possibly TRBD2 (5 bases). The CDR3 loop spans 14 amino acids. V was trimmed by 6 bases and J by 3 bases, leaving 15 bases between them. The CDR3 protein is CASRDGSQSYEQYF. The CDR3 bases are TGTGCCAGCAGGGATGGGAGCCAGAGCTACGAGCAGTACTTC.

The table lists this clonotype with a few counts. This chain joins TRBV7-2 and TRBJ1-5; a weak D match, TRBD1 (5 bases). Germline V gene lookup returns CDR1 SGHTA and CDR2 FQGNSA. This CDR3 spans 15 amino acids. The V and J ends lost 3 bases and 4 bases respectively, with 13 bases between them. The CDR3 loop is CASSFMSGNNQPQHF. Here the CDR3 DNA reads TGTGCCAGCAGCTTTATGTCAGGGAATAATCAGCCCCAGCATTTT. The entire variable domain, with the rest obtained from reference TRBV7-2 and TRBJ1-5, is as follows: GAGVSQSPSNKVTEKGKDVELRCDPISGHTALYWYRQSLGQGLEFLIYFQGNSAPDKSGLPSDRFSAERTGGSVSTLTIQRTQQEDSAVYLCASSFMSGNNQPQHFGDGTRLSIL.

V gene TRBV3-1 combines with J gene TRBJ2-7; 7 nucleotides align to TRBD2. Germline V lookup: CDR1 LGHDT, CDR2 YNNKEL (reference sequence). V lost 3 bases to trimming and J lost 6 bases; unmatched junction nucleotides: 2. The CDR3 is 12 amino acids. CDR3 sequence (DNA): TGTGCCAGCAGCCATAGCGGGCTCGAGCAGTACTTC. It encodes CASSHSGLEQYF.

This clonotype has just a few counts. The chain is built from TRBV29-1 and TRBJ2-7; D remains ambiguous. This CDR3 has 13 residues. V was cut by 5 bases and J by 0 bases, with 11 bases left in between. From germline, CDR1 is SQVTM and CDR2 ANQGSEA. The CDR3 reads CSVQARSSYEQYF. The CDR3 bases are TGCAGCGTTCAGGCCCGTAGCTCCTACGAGCAGTACTTC.

This clonotype showed up just a few times. This chain joins TRBV7-9 and TRBJ2-1; 8 bases are a match to TRBD1. J was trimmed by 8 bases and V by 2 bases; bases with no gene match: 8. This CDR3 region has 15 residues. In germline, CDR1 is SEHNR, CDR2 FQNEAQ (reference sequence). The CDR3 coding sequence is TGTGCCAGCAGCTTAAGTGGACAGGGAGGCCATGAGCAGTTCTTC. Translating it yields CASSLSGQGGHEQFF.

The chain joins TRBV29-1 to TRBJ2-5; the D gene could be TRBD1 or TRBD2 (5 bases each). The closer fit of TRBJ2-7 to the DNA end suggests the J call may be wrong. In germline, CDR1 is SQVTM, CDR2 ANQGSEA. CDR3 size: 12 residues. The DNA for the CDR3 is TGCAGCGTTGTGAGGGGTAGCCACGAGCAGTACTTC. Protein product: CSVVRGSHEQYF.

This clonotype turned up a few times. The J gene is TRBJ2-5, the V gene TRBV20-1, with D possibly matching TRBD1 (6 bases). Germline CDR1 and CDR2: DFQATT and SNEGSKA (reference sequence). This CDR3 contains 15 residues. V was clipped by 0 bases and J by 5 bases, with 16 bases between them. Here the CDR3 reads CSARDLYRDRETQYF. The CDR3, as DNA: TGCAGTGCTAGAGATCTTTACAGGGATCGGGAGACCCAGTACTTC.

The chain couples TRBV7-2 to TRBJ2-5, with 7 bases fitting TRBD2. CDR3 length equals 14 residues. The V gene end was trimmed by 3 bases and the J gene end by 1 base; junction bases not matched to a gene: 2. Germline loops: CDR1 SGHTA, CDR2 FQGNSA. The CDR3 here is CASSFAGVQETQYF. The CDR3 DNA is TGTGCCAGCAGCTTTGCGGGAGTCCAAGAGACCCAGTACTTC.

This clonotype was observed a handful of times. One end of the junction is discordant with germline, which a read error may explain. This chain uses TRBV6-1 with TRBJ2-4; 7 bases fit TRBD2. Germline V CDR1 and CDR2: MNHNS, SASEGT. The CDR3 contains 13 residues. The CDR3 reads CASRAGSKNIQHF. In nucleotides, the CDR3 is TGTGCCAGTAGAGCGGGATCCAAAAACATTCAGCACTTC.

This clonotype was seen once. The genes are TRBV12-3 or TRBV12-4 and TRBJ1-1; 9 nucleotides line up with TRBD1. J was trimmed by 4 bases and V by 5 bases; bases with no gene match: 5. The CDR3 covers 14 residues. The CDR3 here is CASSTGQGFTEAFF. The CDR3 coding sequence is TGTGCCAGCAGTACAGGACAGGGGTTCACTGAAGCTTTCTTT.

V usage is TRBV10-3 and J usage is TRBJ1-5; TRBD1 might be the D (6 bases). The V gene's germline CDR1 is ENHRY and CDR2 SYGVKD. The CDR3 has 14 residues. V was clipped by 2 bases and J by 6 bases, with 11 bases between them. The CDR3 region has the DNA TGTGCCATCAGTGAGGGCAGGGGTCGTCAGCCCCAGCATTTT. Its translation is CAISEGRGRQPQHF.

The V and J genes are TRBV13 and TRBJ2-3, with TRBD2 matching 8 bases. This CDR3 has 15 residues. Germline values: CDR1 PRHDT, CDR2 FYEKMQ (reference sequence). J was trimmed by 5 bases and V by 5 bases; bases with no gene match: 9. CDR3 nucleotides: TGTGCCAGCAGCCTAGCCGGGGGGGTGGGAGATACGCAGTATTTT. It specifies CASSLAGGVGDTQYF.

CDR3 sequence (DNA): TGCAGCGTTGAAATAGGACTAGCGGGCTCCCAAGAGACCCAGTACTTC. Its translation: CSVEIGLAGSQETQYF. The chain recombines TRBV29-1 with TRBJ2-5; 11 nucleotides agree with TRBD2. The junction had 6 bases not matched to a gene; V was cut back by 2 bases and J by 1 base. The CDR3 has 16 amino acids. Germline assignment: CDR1 SQVTM and CDR2 ANQGSEA. The full variable domain, its missing parts supplied by reference TRBV29-1 and TRBJ2-5, is SAVISQKPSRDICQRGTSLTIQCQVDSQVTMMFWYRQQPGQSLTLIATANQGSEATYESGFVIDKFPISRPNLTFSTLTVSNMSPEDSSIYLCSVEIGLAGSQETQYFGPGTRLLVL.

This clonotype has more than one count but fewer than ten. The J gene is TRBJ2-4, the V gene TRBV29-1; a possible D gene is TRBD2 (5 bases). V was trimmed by 4 bases and J by 1 base, leaving 11 bases between them. The CDR3 runs 14 residues. CDR1 and CDR2 (germline): SQVTM, ANQGSEA. This CDR3 is CSVGGVDAKNIQYF. As DNA, the CDR3 is TGCAGCGTTGGGGGAGTGGATGCCAAAAACATTCAGTACTTC.

The chain employs TRBV7-9 and TRBJ2-7, with 8 bases matching TRBD1. The CDR3 covers 14 residues. V dropped 0 bases and J dropped 7; count of bases not matched to a gene: 5. Germline V gives CDR1 SEHNR, CDR2 FQNEAQ (reference sequence). CDR3 amino acids: CASSLAGTGHEQYF. CDR3 coding DNA: TGTGCCAGCAGCTTAGCCGGGACAGGCCATGAGCAGTACTTC. Full variable domain (remainder filled in from reference TRBV7-9 and TRBJ2-7): DTGVSQNPRHKITKRGQNVTFRCDPISEHNRLYWYRQTLGQGPEFLTYFQNEAQLEKSRLLSDRFSAERPKGSFSTLEIQRTEQGDSAMYLCASSLAGTGHEQYFGPGTRLTVT.

This clonotype was seen only a few times. The chain carries TRBV6-2 or TRBV6-3 and TRBJ2-4; no clear D gene. Looked up from germline, CDR1 is MNHEY and CDR2 is SVGEGT. This CDR3 contains 12 residues. V was trimmed by 10 bases and J by 7 bases, leaving 14 bases between them. CDR3: CANDRVGNIQYF. DNA of the CDR3: TGTGCCAACGACCGGGTCGGGAACATTCAGTACTTC.